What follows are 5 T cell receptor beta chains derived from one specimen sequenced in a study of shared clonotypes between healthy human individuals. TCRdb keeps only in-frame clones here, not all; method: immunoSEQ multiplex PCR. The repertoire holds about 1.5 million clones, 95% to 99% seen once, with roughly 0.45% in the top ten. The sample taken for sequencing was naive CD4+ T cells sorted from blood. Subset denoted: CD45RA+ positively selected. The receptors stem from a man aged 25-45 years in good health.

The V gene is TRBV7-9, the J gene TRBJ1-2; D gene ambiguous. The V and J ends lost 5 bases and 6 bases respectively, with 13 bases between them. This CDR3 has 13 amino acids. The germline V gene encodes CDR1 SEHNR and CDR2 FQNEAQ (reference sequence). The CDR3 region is CASSLGSGDGYTF. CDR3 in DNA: TGTGCCAGCAGCCTAGGTAGTGGAGATGGCTACACCTTC.

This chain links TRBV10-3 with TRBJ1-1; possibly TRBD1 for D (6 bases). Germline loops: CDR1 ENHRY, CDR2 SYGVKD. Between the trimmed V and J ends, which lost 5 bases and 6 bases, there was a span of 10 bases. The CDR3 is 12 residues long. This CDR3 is CAISNGQSEAFF. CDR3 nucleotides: TGTGCCATCAGTAACGGACAGTCTGAAGCTTTCTTT.

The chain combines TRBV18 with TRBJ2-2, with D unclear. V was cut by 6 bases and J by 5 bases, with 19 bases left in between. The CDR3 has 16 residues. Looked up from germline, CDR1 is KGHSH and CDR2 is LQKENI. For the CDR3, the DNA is TGTGCCAGCTCCCATTTAAAGGGTTCGAGGACCGGGGAGCTGTTTTTT. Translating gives CASSHLKGSRTGELFF.

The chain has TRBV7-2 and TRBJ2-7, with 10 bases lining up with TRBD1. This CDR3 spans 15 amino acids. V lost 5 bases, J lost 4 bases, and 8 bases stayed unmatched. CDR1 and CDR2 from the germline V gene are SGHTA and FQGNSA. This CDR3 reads CASSVPLGQGYEQYF. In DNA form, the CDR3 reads TGTGCCAGCAGCGTCCCTTTGGGACAGGGGTACGAGCAGTACTTC.

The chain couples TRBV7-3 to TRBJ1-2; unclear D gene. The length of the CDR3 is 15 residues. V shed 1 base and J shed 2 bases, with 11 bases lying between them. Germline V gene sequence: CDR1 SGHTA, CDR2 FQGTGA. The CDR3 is CASSLMAGGNYGYTF. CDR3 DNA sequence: TGTGCCAGCAGCTTAATGGCAGGAGGGAACTATGGCTACACCTTC. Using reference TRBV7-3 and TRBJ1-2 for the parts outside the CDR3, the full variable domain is GAGVSQTPSNKVTEKGKYVELRCDPISGHTALYWYRQSLGQGPEFLIYFQGTGAADDSGLPNDRFFAVRPEGSVSTLKIQRTERGDSAVYLCASSLMAGGNYGYTFGSGTRLTVV.